Listed below are T cell receptor beta chains from one sample, sequenced in a study of cytomegalovirus exposure and HLA in healthy donors. The repertoire was sequenced with immunoSEQ multiplex PCR; TCRdb's copy has only in-frame clones and lacks some. Of about 130,000 clones listed, roughly four fifths are singletons. Sequencing was performed on PBMCs. These TCRs come from a man aged 25-40 years in good health and CMV-seronegative. Each CDR3 is given with its conserved first and last residue. D genes are given only for firm matches. Some rows mark clone size as missing; the rest say once, few, many or name a class of expanded clone.

clone_size: .; d_call: .; j_call: TRBJ1-1; v_call: TRBV4-2; cdr3_aa: CASSQESRAEGRAFF; cdr3_nt: TGTGCCAGCAGCCAAGAGAGTCGGGCAGAGGGTCGAGCTTTCTTT
clone_size: .; d_call: .; j_call: TRBJ2-5; v_call: TRBV7-9; cdr3_aa: CASSLAENSRETQYF; cdr3_nt: TGTGCCAGCAGCTTAGCCGAAAATTCCCGGGAGACCCAGTACTTC
clone_size: .; d_call: .; j_call: TRBJ1-1; v_call: TRBV19; cdr3_aa: CASKTGDLGGVEAFF; cdr3_nt: TGTGCCAGTAAAACGGGCGACTTGGGGGGGGTTGAAGCTTTCTTT
clone_size: .; d_call: .; j_call: TRBJ2-3; v_call: TRBV29-1; cdr3_aa: CSVSLEDTQYF; cdr3_nt: TGCAGCGTTTCCCTAGAAGATACGCAGTATTTT
clone_size: .; d_call: .; j_call: TRBJ1-1; v_call: TRBV6-5; cdr3_aa: CASSSQGGTEAFF; cdr3_nt: TGTGCCAGCAGTTCACAGGGTGGCACTGAAGCTTTCTTT
clone_size: .; d_call: .; j_call: TRBJ1-6; v_call: TRBV25-1; cdr3_aa: CASSPRAGAGNSPLHF; cdr3_nt: TGTGCCAGCAGTCCCCGGGCGGGGGCAGGAAATTCACCCCTCCACTTT
clone_size: .; d_call: TRBD2; j_call: TRBJ2-3; v_call: TRBV27; cdr3_aa: CASSPPGEREITDTQYF; cdr3_nt: TGTGCCAGCAGCCCACCAGGGGAGCGGGAGATAACAGATACGCAGTATTTT
clone_size: .; d_call: .; j_call: TRBJ2-7; v_call: TRBV6-5; cdr3_aa: CASSYSGRGSSYEQYF; cdr3_nt: TGTGCCAGCAGTTACTCCGGTCGAGGGAGCTCCTACGAGCAGTACTTC
clone_size: .; d_call: .; j_call: TRBJ2-2; v_call: TRBV4-3; cdr3_aa: CASSQDGMGRRTGELFF; cdr3_nt: TGCGCCAGCAGCCAAGATGGGATGGGGAGACGAACCGGGGAGCTGTTTTTT
clone_size: .; d_call: .; j_call: TRBJ2-5; v_call: TRBV6-5; cdr3_aa: CATARRVQETQYF; cdr3_nt: TGTGCCACTGCTAGGAGGGTTCAAGAGACCCAGTACTTC
clone_size: .; d_call: .; j_call: TRBJ1-5; v_call: TRBV6-5; cdr3_aa: CASSPRELNQPQHF; cdr3_nt: TGTGCCAGCAGTCCTAGGGAGCTCAATCAGCCCCAGCATTTT
clone_size: .; d_call: .; j_call: TRBJ2-2; v_call: TRBV7-3; cdr3_aa: CASSFNGGQGGELFF; cdr3_nt: TGTGCCAGCAGCTTTAACGGGGGGCAGGGAGGGGAGCTGTTTTTT
clone_size: .; d_call: TRBD2; j_call: TRBJ2-1; v_call: TRBV7-9; cdr3_aa: CASSSLTSGRVNEQFF; cdr3_nt: TGTGCCAGCAGCTCCCTTACTAGCGGGAGAGTAAATGAGCAGTTCTTC
clone_size: .; d_call: .; j_call: TRBJ1-1; v_call: TRBV28; cdr3_aa: CASRRSGFSANTEAFF; cdr3_nt: TGTGCCAGCAGAAGATCCGGATTTAGCGCGAACACTGAGGCTTTCTTT
clone_size: few; d_call: .; j_call: TRBJ2-7; v_call: TRBV4-2; cdr3_aa: CASSQVQDSPYEQYF; cdr3_nt: TGTGCCAGCAGCCAAGTTCAGGACAGCCCCTACGAGCAGTACTTC
clone_size: once; d_call: TRBD2; j_call: TRBJ2-3; v_call: TRBV5-8; cdr3_aa: CASSLLGTSGTDTQYF; cdr3_nt: TGTGCCAGCAGCTTGTTGGGGACTAGCGGCACAGATACGCAGTATTTT
clone_size: .; d_call: .; j_call: TRBJ1-1; v_call: TRBV6-5; cdr3_aa: CASRRGTEAFF; cdr3_nt: TGTGCCAGCAGACGGGGCACTGAAGCTTTCTTT
clone_size: .; d_call: TRBD1; j_call: TRBJ2-7; v_call: TRBV27; cdr3_aa: CASSSAGTGGYEQYF; cdr3_nt: TGTGCCAGCAGTTCCGCCGGGACAGGGGGCTACGAGCAGTACTTC
clone_size: .; d_call: .; j_call: TRBJ1-1; v_call: TRBV7-8; cdr3_aa: CASSSPGSRGEAFF; cdr3_nt: TGTGCCAGCAGCTCTCCTGGGAGCAGGGGTGAAGCTTTCTTT
clone_size: .; d_call: .; j_call: TRBJ1-2; v_call: TRBV21-1; cdr3_aa: CASTKSGARRLNYGYTF; cdr3_nt: TGTGCCAGCACCAAAAGCGGGGCCAGGCGACTTAACTATGGCTACACCTTC
clone_size: .; d_call: .; j_call: TRBJ2-7; v_call: TRBV7-9; cdr3_aa: CASSLTTGNPYEQYF; cdr3_nt: TGTGCCAGCAGCCTAACAACAGGGAACCCCTACGAGCAGTACTTC
clone_size: .; d_call: TRBD2; j_call: TRBJ2-1; v_call: TRBV14; cdr3_aa: CASSQLAGGLNEQFF; cdr3_nt: TGTGCCAGCAGCCAACTAGCGGGAGGCCTCAATGAGCAGTTCTTC
clone_size: .; d_call: .; j_call: TRBJ1-4; v_call: TRBV18; cdr3_aa: CASSPVKRGGEKLFF; cdr3_nt: TGTGCCAGCTCACCCGTAAAAAGGGGCGGCGAAAAACTGTTTTTT
clone_size: .; d_call: TRBD2; j_call: TRBJ2-7; v_call: TRBV27; cdr3_aa: CASSSPLADYEQYF; cdr3_nt: TGTGCCAGCAGTTCACCGCTAGCGGACTACGAGCAGTACTTC
clone_size: .; d_call: TRBD2; j_call: TRBJ2-7; v_call: TRBV9; cdr3_aa: CASSVALGGYEQYF; cdr3_nt: TGTGCCAGCAGCGTAGCCCTGGGGGGGTACGAGCAGTACTTC
clone_size: .; d_call: .; j_call: TRBJ2-7; v_call: TRBV7-6; cdr3_aa: CASSLWTASYEQYF; cdr3_nt: TGTGCCAGCAGCTTATGGACAGCGTCCTACGAGCAGTACTTC
clone_size: few; d_call: .; j_call: TRBJ2-1; v_call: TRBV7-2; cdr3_aa: CAAARGNEQFF; cdr3_nt: TGTGCCGCCGCCCGGGGCAATGAGCAGTTCTTC
clone_size: .; d_call: .; j_call: TRBJ2-1; v_call: TRBV5-6; cdr3_aa: CASSLVDSRGNEQFF; cdr3_nt: TGTGCCAGCAGCTTGGTTGACAGCAGGGGCAATGAGCAGTTCTTC
clone_size: .; d_call: TRBD1; j_call: TRBJ1-2; v_call: TRBV27; cdr3_aa: CASSLVGTGDYGYTF; cdr3_nt: TGTGCCAGCAGTTTAGTGGGGACAGGAGACTATGGCTACACCTTC
clone_size: .; d_call: .; j_call: TRBJ1-5; v_call: TRBV28; cdr3_aa: CASIQSGGGNNQPQHF; cdr3_nt: TGTGCCAGCATCCAAAGCGGGGGGGGAAACAATCAGCCCCAGCATTTT
clone_size: .; d_call: .; j_call: TRBJ1-1; v_call: TRBV18; cdr3_aa: CASSPDRQTEAFF; cdr3_nt: TGTGCCAGCTCACCGGACAGACAGACTGAAGCTTTCTTT
clone_size: few; d_call: TRBD1; j_call: TRBJ1-5; v_call: TRBV19; cdr3_aa: CASSSFRQGAGNQPQHF; cdr3_nt: TGTGCCAGTAGTAGTTTTCGGCAGGGGGCAGGCAATCAGCCCCAGCATTTT
clone_size: .; d_call: .; j_call: TRBJ2-5; v_call: TRBV5-1; cdr3_aa: CASSLEGGETQYF; cdr3_nt: TGCGCCAGCAGCTTGGAAGGGGGAGAGACCCAGTACTTC